This T cell receptor (beta chain) was observed in a study of blood T cell repertoires in COVID-19. Study-wide context: Specimens from acute and convalescent COVID-19 originated in the United States, Italy and Spain. In each case, the material was cDNA or gDNA derived from T cells, B-cell-depleted T cells, or PBMCs.

Germline V gives CDR1 LGHDT, CDR2 YNNKEL (reference sequence). The CDR3 runs 13 residues. V was trimmed by 3 bases and J by 2 bases, leaving 7 bases between them. Per the original data handling: Estimates of nucleated cell counts were drawn from the amplification of reference gene primers. The table came from immunoSEQ multiplex PCR; TCRdb's copy has only in-frame clones and leaves some out. From that table come the V and J calls and clone size; the DNA was used to work out D and trimming. Seen here are tens of thousands of clones, about 90% observed once, and the top ten hold under 4.5%. The sequenced material came from peripheral blood. This clonotype was obtained from a man aged 55 to 70 with acute or convalescent COVID-19. The chain recombines TRBV3-1 (or the pseudogene TRBV3-2) with TRBJ1-1; D remains ambiguous. The CDR3 loop reads CASSHEGNTEAFF. The CDR3 DNA is TGTGCCAGCAGCCATGAGGGAAACACTGAAGCTTTCTTT.